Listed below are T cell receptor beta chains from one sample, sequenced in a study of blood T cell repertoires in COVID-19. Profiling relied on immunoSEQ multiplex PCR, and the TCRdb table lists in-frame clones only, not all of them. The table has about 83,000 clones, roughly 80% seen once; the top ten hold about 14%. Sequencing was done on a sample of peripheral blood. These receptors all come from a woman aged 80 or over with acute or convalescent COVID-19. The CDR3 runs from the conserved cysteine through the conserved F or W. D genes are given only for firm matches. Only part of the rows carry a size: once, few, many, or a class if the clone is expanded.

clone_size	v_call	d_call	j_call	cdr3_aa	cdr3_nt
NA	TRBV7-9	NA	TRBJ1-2	CASSPGTIDYGYTF	TGTGCCAGCAGCCCGGGGACAATCGATTATGGCTACACCTTC
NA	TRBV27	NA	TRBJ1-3	CASSLGGAPGNTIYF	TGTGCCAGCAGTTTGGGAGGTGCCCCGGGGAACACCATATATTTT
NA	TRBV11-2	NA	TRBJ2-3	CASSALQGGPATQYF	TGTGCCAGCAGCGCTCTCCAGGGGGGCCCAGCTACGCAGTATTTT
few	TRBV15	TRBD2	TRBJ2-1	CATSRDPSGGAREQFF	TGTGCCACCAGCAGAGACCCTAGCGGGGGGGCGCGGGAGCAGTTCTTC
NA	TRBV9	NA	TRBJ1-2	CASTPEGLRNGYTF	TGTGCCAGCACCCCAGAGGGTCTGCGGAATGGCTACACCTTC
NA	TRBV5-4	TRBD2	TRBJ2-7	CASSYGTSVYEQYF	TGTGCCAGCAGCTATGGGACTAGCGTCTACGAGCAGTACTTC
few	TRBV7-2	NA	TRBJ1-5	CASSPTGRGNQPQHF	TGTGCCAGCAGCCCCACAGGGAGAGGCAATCAGCCCCAGCATTTT
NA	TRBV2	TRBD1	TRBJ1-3	CASSGTGLGNTIYF	TGTGCCAGCAGCGGGACAGGGCTTGGAAACACCATATATTTT
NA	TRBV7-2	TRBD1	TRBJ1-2	CASSRGTGTAYSYTF	TGTGCCAGCAGCAGGGGGACAGGGACGGCCTACTCCTACACCTTC
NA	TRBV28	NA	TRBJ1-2	CASSFRGTSIGYTF	TGTGCCAGCAGTTTTAGGGGGACGTCGATTGGCTACACCTTC
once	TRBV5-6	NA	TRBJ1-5	CASSIKHSNQPQHF	TGTGCCAGCAGCATAAAACATAGCAATCAGCCCCAGCATTTT
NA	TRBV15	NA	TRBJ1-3	CATSPERGQVGHSGNTIYF	TGTGCCACCAGCCCAGAACGCGGACAAGTAGGCCACTCTGGAAACACCATATATTTT
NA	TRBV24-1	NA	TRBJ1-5	CATSDHRYNQPQHF	TGTGCCACCAGTGATCACAGGTACAATCAGCCCCAGCATTTT
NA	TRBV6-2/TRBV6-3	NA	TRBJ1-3	CASSQGQTGGNTIYF	TGTGCCAGCAGCCAAGGACAGACTGGTGGAAACACCATATATTTT
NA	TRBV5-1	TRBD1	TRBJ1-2	CASSPTGRAGGNGGYTF	TGCGCCAGCAGCCCAACAGGTAGGGCAGGGGGCAACGGAGGCTACACCTTC
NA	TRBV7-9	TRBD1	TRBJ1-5	CASSLPWGTGFNQPQHF	TGTGCCAGCAGCTTACCTTGGGGGACAGGGTTCAATCAGCCCCAGCATTTT
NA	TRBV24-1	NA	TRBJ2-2	CATSEKGVGPSTGELFF	TGTGCCACCAGTGAAAAAGGGGTGGGCCCTAGCACCGGGGAGCTGTTTTTT
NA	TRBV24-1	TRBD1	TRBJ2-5	CATSDFPTGGQETQYF	TGTGCCACCAGTGATTTCCCGACAGGGGGCCAAGAGACCCAGTACTTC
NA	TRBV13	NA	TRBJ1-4	CASSRRGRAEEKLFF	TGTGCCAGCAGCCGACGCGGCAGGGCCGAGGAAAAACTGTTTTTT
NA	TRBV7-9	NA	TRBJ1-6	CASSLADAGPNSPLHF	TGTGCCAGCAGCTTAGCCGATGCAGGCCCGAATTCACCCCTCCACTTT
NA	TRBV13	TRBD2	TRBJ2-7	CASSLERGGSMDEQYF	TGTGCCAGCAGCTTAGAACGGGGAGGGAGTATGGACGAGCAGTACTTC
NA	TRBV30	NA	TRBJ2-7	CAWQQHSYEQYF	TGTGCCTGGCAACAGCACTCCTACGAGCAGTACTTC